This TCR beta chain came from a study of blood T cell repertoires in COVID-19. Study details: Samples taken during acute and convalescent COVID-19 were collected in the United States, Italy and Spain. The cDNA or gDNA used as material had been derived from T cells, B-cell-depleted T cells, or PBMCs.

The CDR3 has 12 residues. V was shortened by 10 bases and J by 6 bases, with 17 bases between the two germline ends. CDR1 SGHNT and CDR2 YYREEE come from the germline V gene (reference sequence). The repertoire was sequenced with immunoSEQ multiplex PCR; TCRdb's copy has only in-frame clones and lacks some. Among 200,000 to 250,000 clones listed, 88% were seen once. Sequencing used peripheral blood. The chain joins TRBV5-4 to TRBJ2-7; a weak D match, TRBD1 (5 bases). This clonotype originated in a man aged 18-30 years with active or convalescent COVID-19. The CDR3 DNA follows: TGTGCCTTCCGCAGGGCCTCGGGCGAGCAGTACTTC. It is translated as CAFRRASGEQYF.